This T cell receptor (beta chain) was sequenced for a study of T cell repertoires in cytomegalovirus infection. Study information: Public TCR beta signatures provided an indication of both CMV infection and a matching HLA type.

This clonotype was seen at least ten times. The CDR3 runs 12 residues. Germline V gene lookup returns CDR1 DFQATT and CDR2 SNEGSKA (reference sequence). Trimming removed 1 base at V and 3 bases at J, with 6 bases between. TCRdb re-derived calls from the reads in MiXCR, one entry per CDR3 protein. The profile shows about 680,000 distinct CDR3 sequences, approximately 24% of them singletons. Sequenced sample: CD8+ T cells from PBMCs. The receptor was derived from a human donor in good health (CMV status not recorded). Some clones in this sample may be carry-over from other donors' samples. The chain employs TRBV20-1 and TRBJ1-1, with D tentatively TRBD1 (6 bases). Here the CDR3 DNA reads TGCAGTGCTAGAGCAGGGGACACTGAAGCTTTCTTT. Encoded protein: CSARAGDTEAFF.